Listed here are 26 T cell receptor beta chains from one sample, sequenced in a study of T cell responses to AZD1222 COVID-19 vaccine. TCRdb keeps only in-frame clones here, not all; method: immunoSEQ multiplex PCR. The top ten clones hold about 7.1% of a sample with fewer than 150,000 clones, around 88% of them seen once. Sample: peripheral blood, taken 28 days after the second AZD1222 dose. Source of these receptors: an adult who received the AZD1222 COVID-19 vaccine.

The rearrangement uses TRBV18 and TRBJ1-4, with no clear D. V shed 0 bases and J shed 3 bases, with 8 bases lying between them. Looked up from germline, CDR1 is KGHSH and CDR2 is LQKENI. This CDR3 has 15 residues. CDR3 in amino acids: CASSPPTPANEKLFF. CDR3 sequence (DNA): TGTGCCAGCTCACCACCGACCCCAGCTAATGAAAAACTGTTTTTT. The full variable domain, with the rest looked up from reference TRBV18 and TRBJ1-4, is NAGVMQNPRHLVRRRGQEARLRCSPMKGHSHVYWYRQLPEEGLKFMVYLQKENIIDESGMPKERFSAEFPKEGPSILRIQQVVRGDSAAYFCASSPPTPANEKLFFGSGTQLSVL.

J is TRBJ2-2 and V is TRBV7-8; tentatively, D is TRBD1 (6 bases). Trimming removed 5 bases from V and 1 base from J, with 11 bases in between. This CDR3 region has 15 residues. From germline, CDR1 is SGHVS and CDR2 FQNEAQ. The CDR3 nucleotides are TGTGCCAGCAGCCAGGACAGCAGGAACACCGGGGAGCTGTTTTTT. It translates to CASSQDSRNTGELFF.

CDR3 nucleotide sequence: TGTGCCAGCTCCCCTGGGGGGCTTAGCTCTGGAAACACCATATATTTT. Its protein is CASSPGGLSSGNTIYF. The chain uses TRBV5-6 and TRBJ1-3; perhaps TRBD1 as D (6 bases). Trimming removed 7 bases from V and 0 bases from J, with 17 bases in between. In germline, CDR1 is SGHDT, CDR2 YYEEEE. This CDR3 has 16 amino acids.

The V call is TRBV27, the J call TRBJ1-4, with 8 nucleotides matching TRBD1. CDR3 length: 15 residues. V lost 2 bases, J lost 4 bases, and 3 bases stayed unmatched. Germline lookup yields CDR1 MNHEY and CDR2 SMNVEV (reference sequence). The CDR3 region has the DNA TGTGCCAGCAGTTTACCGGGACAGGTTAATGAAAAACTGTTTTTT. This sequence encodes CASSLPGQVNEKLFF.

The rearrangement links TRBV9 to TRBJ1-6; the match to TRBD1 covers 8 bases. This CDR3 contains 14 residues. Germline values: CDR1 SGDLS, CDR2 YYNGEE. Losses at the gene ends were 3 bases for V and 9 bases for J; bases not matched to a gene: 5. CDR3 nucleotides: TGTGCCAGCAGCGCGGACAGGGTTAGTTCACCCCTCCACTTT. This translates into CASSADRVSSPLHF.

The rearrangement uses TRBV30 and TRBJ2-2; tentatively, D is TRBD2 (6 bases). CDR3 length equals 12 residues. Trimming cost V 5 bases and J 9 bases, with 13 bases left between them. Germline V CDR1 and CDR2: GTSNPN, SVGIG (reference sequence). The CDR3 protein is CAWGEVSWELFF. In DNA, the CDR3 is TGTGCCTGGGGGGAGGTTTCCTGGGAGCTGTTTTTT. Full variable domain (rest looked up from reference TRBV30 and TRBJ2-2): SQTIHQWPATLVQPVGSPLSLECTVEGTSNPNLYWYRQAAGRGLQLLFYSVGIGQISSEVPQNLSASRPQDRQFILSSKKLLLSDSGFYLCAWGEVSWELFFGEGSRLTVL.

This clone was found once. The chain uses TRBV30 and TRBJ2-3; the match to TRBD2 covers 8 bases. The V segment lost 2 bases and the J segment 6 bases; nucleotides outside the gene matches: 4. In germline, CDR1 is GTSNPN, CDR2 SVGIG (reference sequence). The CDR3 contains 13 residues. The CDR3 DNA reads as TGTGCCTGGAGTACGGGGGGGCGTGATACGCAGTATTTT. The encoded protein is CAWSTGGRDTQYF.

The rearrangement joins TRBV5-1 to TRBJ1-6; 7 bases align to TRBD1. The CDR3 is 13 amino acids. Germline V gene sequence: CDR1 SGHRS, CDR2 YFSETQ. Losses at the gene ends were 0 bases for V and 9 bases for J; bases not matched to a gene: 0. As DNA, the CDR3 is TGCGCCAGCAGCTTGGGACAGGGTTCACCCCTCCACTTT. Amino acid sequence: CASSLGQGSPLHF.

V is TRBV29-1 and J is TRBJ2-3, with D possibly being TRBD1 (5 bases). Trimming left V 2 bases short and J 7 bases short, with 13 bases between. Germline-derived CDR1 and CDR2 are SQVTM and ANQGSEA. This CDR3 comprises 13 residues. DNA for the CDR3: TGCAGCGTTGAACAGGGCCTTGGAAATACGCAGTATTTT. This gives the protein CSVEQGLGNTQYF.

The rearrangement uses TRBV7-9 and TRBJ2-7; 7 bases are shared with TRBD1. Germline V gene data show CDR1 as SEHNR and CDR2 as FQNEAQ (reference sequence). The CDR3 has 13 amino acids. After removal of 6 bases from V and 2 bases from J, the junction contained 4 bases not matched to a gene. CDR3 amino acids: CASSLTGPYEQYF. DNA for the CDR3: TGTGCCAGCAGTTTGACAGGGCCCTACGAGCAGTACTTC. The whole variable domain, remainder taken from reference TRBV7-9 and TRBJ2-7, is DTGVSQNPRHKITKRGQNVTFRCDPISEHNRLYWYRQTLGQGPEFLTYFQNEAQLEKSRLLSDRFSAERPKGSFSTLEIQRTEQGDSAMYLCASSLTGPYEQYFGPGTRLTVT.

The chain couples TRBV7-3 to TRBJ2-7; D unresolved. V was trimmed by 1 base and J by 4 bases, leaving 8 bases between them. The germline V gene encodes CDR1 SGHTA and CDR2 FQGTGA. This CDR3 region has 13 residues. The CDR3 here is CASSLKYDYEQYF. DNA of the CDR3: TGTGCCAGCAGCTTAAAGTACGATTACGAGCAGTACTTC.

The V gene is TRBV4-2, the J gene TRBJ1-2; 8 bases are shared with TRBD1. CDR1 is LGHNA, CDR2 YNFKEQ, per germline. Losses at the gene ends were 3 bases for V and 4 bases for J; bases not matched to a gene: 7. This CDR3 comprises 15 residues. CDR3 residues: CASSHRTGLSYGYTF. CDR3 sequence (DNA): TGTGCCAGCAGCCATCGGACAGGGTTGAGCTATGGCTACACCTTC.

The DNA of the CDR3 is TGTGCCAGCAGCAAAGGGGAGGCAGGAGACACCGGGGAGCTGTTTTTT. Translating it yields CASSKGEAGDTGELFF. The chain links TRBV21-1 to TRBJ2-2; the table's D call TRBD2 went unverified against the DNA. TRBV21-1 is a pseudogene. The CDR3 contains 16 residues.

The chain uses TRBV20-1 and TRBJ1-1; D remains unclear. The length of the CDR3 is 10 residues. The V gene's germline CDR1 is DFQATT and CDR2 SNEGSKA (reference sequence). V was cut by 3 bases and J by 8 bases, with 7 bases left in between. For the CDR3, the DNA is TGCAGTGCTAGTAATTCCGAAGCTTTCTTT. The encoded protein is CSASNSEAFF.

The chain carries TRBV6-7 and TRBJ2-3; TRBD2 agrees at 8 bases. TRBV6-7 qualifies as an ORF whose function is uncertain. CDR3 length: 14 residues. V trimming: 5 bases; J trimming: 5 bases; junction bases outside the gene matches: 6. The CDR3 DNA reads TGTGCCAGCAGTGGGACGGGAGGGCAAGATACGCAGTATTTT. The encoded protein is CASSGTGGQDTQYF.

The V and J genes are TRBV27 and TRBJ1-1; D not certain. Germline V gene data show CDR1 as MNHEY and CDR2 as SMNVEV (reference sequence). There are 13 residues in the CDR3. Trimming left V 6 bases short and J 5 bases short, with 13 bases between. This CDR3 reads CASRMGRFTEAFF. CDR3 bases: TGTGCCAGCAGGATGGGTAGGTTTACTGAAGCTTTCTTT.

V usage is TRBV19 and J usage is TRBJ2-1, with D possibly matching TRBD1 (8 bases). Germline V lookup: CDR1 LNHDA, CDR2 SQIVND (reference sequence). V was cut by 7 bases and J by 5 bases, with 15 bases left in between. The CDR3 extends over 14 amino acids. For the CDR3, the DNA is TGTGCCAGTACTTGGACAGGGAGGGACAATGAGCAGTTCTTC. It translates to CASTWTGRDNEQFF.

This chain links TRBV19 with TRBJ2-3; D uncertain. The CDR3 totals 14 residues. Germline V lookup: CDR1 LNHDA, CDR2 SQIVND (reference sequence). Trimming took off 4 bases at V and 0 bases at J, with 8 bases between the two ends. The CDR3 region has the DNA TGTGCCAGTAGTAGAAAGACTAGCACAGATACGCAGTATTTT. This codes for CASSRKTSTDTQYF.

V is TRBV7-3 and J is TRBJ2-5; D is undetermined. Looked up from germline, CDR1 is SGHTA and CDR2 is FQGTGA. This CDR3 has 17 amino acids. V was shortened by 0 bases and J by 5 bases, with 19 bases between the two germline ends. The CDR3 region is CASSLTRRVDPEETQYF. CDR3 coding DNA: TGTGCCAGCAGCTTAACGCGGAGAGTTGATCCTGAGGAGACCCAGTACTTC.

Remarks on this clone: At one end, the junction sequence differs from germline, possibly due to a read error. The chain has TRBV4-1 and TRBJ2-1; D may match TRBD1 or TRBD2 (5 bases each). The CDR3 runs 18 residues. The germline V gene encodes CDR1 MGHRA and CDR2 YSYEKL. CDR3 DNA sequence: TGCGCCAGCAGTCAAGAAAAGGGGAGCAGGCACCTATACAATGAGCAGTTCTTC. It specifies CASSQEKGSRHLYNEQFF.

The chain has TRBV29-1 and TRBJ2-3, with a tentative D call TRBD2 (6 bases). There are 14 residues in the CDR3. CDR1 is SQVTM and CDR2 is ANQGSEA in the germline V gene. Trimming took off 7 bases at V and 0 bases at J, with 14 bases between the two ends. In nucleotides, the CDR3 is TGCAGCGCCCGGGACTCCGGGAGCACAGATACGCAGTATTTT. Translation: CSARDSGSTDTQYF.

The J gene is TRBJ1-1, the V gene TRBV5-4; D not certain. Germline CDR1 is SGHNT and CDR2 is YYREEE (reference sequence). The CDR3 sequence is 13 residues long. V gave up 0 bases and J gave up 6 bases, with 9 bases separating them. The CDR3 sequence is CASSLESGPEAFF. CDR3 sequence (DNA): TGTGCCAGCAGCTTGGAGTCAGGTCCTGAAGCTTTCTTT.

The gene calls are TRBV5-4 and TRBJ2-5; D may correspond to TRBD1 or TRBD2 (6 bases each). V lost 3 bases and J lost 1, with 13 bases in between. Germline CDR1 and CDR2: SGHNT and YYREEE (reference sequence). The CDR3 has 15 amino acids. The CDR3 spells CASSWGAGIQETQYF. CDR3 in DNA: TGTGCCAGCAGCTGGGGGGCGGGGATCCAAGAGACCCAGTACTTC.

The rearrangement links TRBV5-1 to TRBJ2-7; D may be TRBD1 or TRBD2 (5 bases each). Germline CDR1 and CDR2: SGHRS and YFSETQ. The V and J ends lost 4 bases and 3 bases respectively, with 17 bases between them. This CDR3 has 15 amino acids. The CDR3 DNA is TGCGCCAGCAGCCTACAGGCTTCAGGAGGCTACGAGCAGTACTTC. Its translation: CASSLQASGGYEQYF.

This clone appeared a single time. V usage is TRBV5-4 and J usage is TRBJ1-2; D not certain. Looked up from germline, CDR1 is SGHNT and CDR2 is YYREEE (reference sequence). V lost 0 bases, J lost 1 base, and 10 bases lay in between. The CDR3 contains 15 residues. The CDR3 DNA reads as TGTGCCAGCAGCTTGGGGCAGCTAAATAACTATGGCTACACCTTC. It yields the protein CASSLGQLNNYGYTF. Full variable domain (rest looked up from reference TRBV5-4 and TRBJ1-2): ETGVTQSPTHLIKTRGQQVTLRCSSQSGHNTVSWYQQALGQGPQFIFQYYREEENGRGNFPPRFSGLQFPNYSSELNVNALELDDSALYLCASSLGQLNNYGYTFGSGTRLTVV.

The rearrangement uses TRBV15 and TRBJ2-1; perhaps TRBD1 as D (5 bases). CDR1 LNHNV and CDR2 YYDKDF come from the germline V gene (reference sequence). The length of the CDR3 is 18 residues. V lost 1 base to trimming and J lost 5 bases, with 21 bases between them. CDR3 bases: TGTGCCACCAGCAGAGGAAGGGGTTGGTCGGGCCAAAACAATGAGCAGTTCTTC. Translated, it gives CATSRGRGWSGQNNEQFF.